This is a list of T cell receptor beta chains from one sample in a study of Ad26.COV2.S vaccination and SARS-CoV-2 variants. Profiled with immunoSEQ multiplex PCR; TCRdb holds only in-frame clones, not every one. The repertoire consists of some 340,000 clones, with 70% to 90% occurring once and the leading ten covering under 2%. Sample: peripheral blood, taken in a trial of Ad26.COV2.S vaccine versus placebo. The receptors were sampled from a person between 18 and 65 years old who received the Ad26.COV2.S COVID-19 vaccine or a placebo. CDR3s include the opening cysteine and the closing phenylalanine or tryptophan. D genes are given only for firm matches. Some rows have no size entry. The others give once, few or many, or a class for an expanded clone.

abundance	v_gene	j_gene	d_gene	CDR3aa	CDR3nt
NA	TRBV2	TRBJ1-2	NA	CASSEGGEGSGYTF	TGTGCCAGCAGTGAAGGGGGGGAGGGGTCAGGCTACACCTTC
few	TRBV14	TRBJ2-4	NA	CASSQGGAKNIQYF	TGTGCCAGCAGCCAAGGAGGGGCCAAAAACATTCAGTACTTC
NA	TRBV7-9	TRBJ1-1	NA	CASSLTNWGNTEAFF	TGTGCCAGCAGCTTAACCAACTGGGGGAACACTGAAGCTTTCTTT
NA	TRBV2	TRBJ1-1	NA	CASSRDFGKDTEAFF	TGTGCCAGCAGCCGGGACTTTGGCAAGGACACTGAAGCTTTCTTT
NA	TRBV7-6	TRBJ2-7	NA	CASSLGTVRDHEQYF	TGTGCCAGCAGCTTAGGGACAGTTAGGGACCACGAGCAGTACTTC
NA	TRBV9	TRBJ2-2	TRBD1	CASSPLRQGVAGELFF	TGTGCCAGCAGCCCCCTGCGACAGGGGGTTGCCGGGGAGCTGTTTTTT
few	TRBV19	TRBJ1-6	NA	CASSVVSSYNSPLHF	TGTGCCAGTAGTGTGGTGAGCTCCTATAATTCACCCCTCCACTTT
NA	TRBV2	TRBJ2-7	TRBD1	CASGRDRGRSALEQYF	TGTGCCAGCGGCCGGGACAGGGGCCGATCTGCTCTAGAGCAGTACTTC
NA	TRBV10-3	TRBJ1-1	NA	CAISETGEAFF	TGTGCCATCAGTGAGACCGGAGAAGCTTTCTTT
NA	TRBV11-2	TRBJ2-7	TRBD1	CASSPGQVSYEQYF	TGTGCCAGCAGCCCCGGACAGGTCTCCTACGAGCAGTACTTC
NA	TRBV2	TRBJ2-1	NA	CASSEAPTGYNEQFF	TGTGCCAGCAGTGAAGCCCCGACAGGTTACAATGAGCAGTTCTTC
NA	TRBV2	TRBJ1-1	NA	CASSEAVQRLTEAFF	TGTGCCAGCAGTGAAGCAGTACAGAGACTCACTGAAGCTTTCTTT
NA	TRBV7-2	TRBJ1-4	NA	CASSLRLREKLFF	TGTGCCAGCAGCTTAAGGCTAAGGGAAAAACTGTTTTTT
NA	TRBV29-1	TRBJ2-7	TRBD2	CSVRGGGTSYEQYF	TGCAGCGTCCGGGGGGGCGGGACCTCCTACGAGCAGTACTTC
NA	TRBV11-3	TRBJ2-7	TRBD1	CASSNTGTDYEQYF	TGTGCCAGCAGCAATACCGGGACAGATTACGAGCAGTACTTC
NA	TRBV7-8	TRBJ2-7	NA	CASSLRTEVSLEQYF	TGTGCCAGCAGCTTAAGGACAGAGGTTTCCTTGGAGCAGTACTTC
once	TRBV11-2	TRBJ1-4	TRBD1	CASSPGQGAGEKLFF	TGTGCCAGCAGCCCGGGACAGGGGGCGGGTGAAAAACTGTTTTTT
once	TRBV12-3/TRBV12-4	TRBJ1-2	NA	CASSFGTRYGYTF	TGTGCCAGCAGTTTCGGGACCCGTTATGGCTACACCTTC
NA	TRBV29-1	TRBJ1-1	NA	CSASGPTGTEAFF	TGCAGCGCTTCGGGGCCCACGGGGACTGAAGCTTTCTTT
few	TRBV6-2/TRBV6-3	TRBJ2-1	NA	CASSLTYNEQFF	TGTGCCAGCAGTCTGACCTACAATGAGCAGTTCTTC
NA	TRBV7-2	TRBJ1-2	NA	CASSLGQGEGGYTF	TGTGCCAGCAGCTTAGGCCAGGGTGAAGGAGGCTACACCTTC
NA	TRBV7-8	TRBJ2-7	TRBD2	CASSPRGGRSTYEQYF	TGTGCCAGCAGCCCCCGCGGGGGAAGATCAACCTACGAGCAGTACTTC
NA	TRBV10-1	TRBJ2-2	TRBD2	CASSTRDYQEIGELFF	TGCGCCAGCAGTACCCGGGACTACCAAGAGATCGGGGAGCTGTTTTTT
NA	TRBV10-3	TRBJ2-1	TRBD2	CAIRDLAGGPTGQFF	TGTGCCATCAGGGACTTAGCGGGGGGCCCCACTGGGCAGTTCTTC
NA	TRBV7-6	TRBJ1-2	TRBD1	CASSSTGGAQGYTF	TGTGCCAGCAGCTCAACAGGGGGCGCGCAGGGCTACACCTTC
NA	TRBV19	TRBJ1-4	NA	CASSIIGQGGEKLFF	TGTGCCAGTAGTATAATCGGGCAGGGTGGTGAAAAACTGTTTTTT
NA	TRBV7-9	TRBJ2-5	NA	CASSSQYSLEETQYF	TGTGCCAGCAGCTCCCAATACAGCTTAGAAGAGACCCAGTACTTC
NA	TRBV4-1	TRBJ1-6	NA	CASSHPTDSPLHF	TGCGCCAGCAGCCACCCGACAGATTCACCCCTCCACTTT
NA	TRBV7-2	TRBJ2-1	TRBD2	CASSFAGTSAYNEQFF	TGTGCCAGCAGCTTTGCGGGGACTAGCGCCTACAATGAGCAGTTCTTC
NA	TRBV6-2/TRBV6-3	TRBJ2-3	NA	CASSYRAGHSTDTQYF	TGTGCCAGCAGTTACCGGGCGGGGCATAGCACAGATACGCAGTATTTT
few	TRBV29-1	TRBJ1-2	TRBD1	CSIITGANYGYTF	TGCAGCATAATCACAGGGGCTAACTATGGCTACACCTTC
NA	TRBV3-1/TRBV3-2	TRBJ1-2	NA	CASSKGRDGYTF	TGTGCCAGCAGCAAAGGAAGGGATGGCTACACCTTC
NA	TRBV2	TRBJ1-6	NA	CALGGSSYNSPLHF	TGTGCCTTGGGGGGCAGCTCCTATAATTCACCCCTCCACTTT
NA	TRBV27	TRBJ1-1	NA	CASNQGFEAFF	TGTGCCAGCAACCAGGGGTTTGAAGCTTTCTTT
few	TRBV7-2	TRBJ2-5	TRBD2	CASSPWTSGGGGVTQYF	TGTGCCAGCAGCCCATGGACTAGCGGGGGAGGCGGGGTCACCCAGTACTTC
NA	TRBV19	TRBJ2-5	NA	CASNKETQYF	TGTGCCAGTAATAAAGAGACCCAGTACTTC
NA	TRBV18	TRBJ2-5	NA	CASSRTVGDVQETQYF	TGTGCCAGCTCACGGACAGTAGGAGACGTCCAAGAGACCCAGTACTTC
NA	TRBV4-3	TRBJ1-5	NA	CASSQRSAPSNQPQHF	TGCGCCAGCAGCCAAAGGTCGGCTCCTAGCAATCAGCCCCAGCATTTT
NA	TRBV7-2	TRBJ2-7	NA	CASSPRVSSYEQYF	TGTGCCAGCAGTCCCCGGGTTTCCTCCTACGAGCAGTACTTC